This passage covers 11 T cell receptor beta chains from one sample sequenced in a study of early T cells in non-severe SARS-CoV-2 infection (dated by TCRdb to the early 2020s). The library was generated by 5' RACE. The instrument was a NextSeq 500. The public reads were quality trimmed at Q25 with fastp and then assembled into clones with MiXCR by TCRdb, keeping productive beta chains. CDR3 protein sequences are deduplicated, and each keeps its most common genes and DNA. This sample is represented by 65,000 to 95,000 distinct CDR3 sequences; about 15% of them were singletons. The top ten hold roughly 3% of the sample. Material: whole blood. The receptors were gathered from an adult who was a healthcare worker with PCR-confirmed SARS-CoV-2 infection or an uninfected control (not recorded which).

The chain uses TRBV2 and TRBJ1-1; a weak D match, TRBD1 (6 bases). This CDR3 has 14 residues. With 6 bases removed from V and 3 bases from J, the gap between germline ends came to 14 bases. Germline V gene lookup returns CDR1 SNHLY and CDR2 FYNNEI. The DNA of the CDR3 is TGTGCCAGCAGGGCCGGGACATACGACACTGAAGCTTTCTTT. As protein: CASRAGTYDTEAFF.

This clonotype was detected only a few times. The chain carries TRBV11-2 and TRBJ2-5; D not resolved. CDR1 and CDR2 from the germline V gene are SGHAT and FQNNGV. Trimming pared 4 bases from V and 7 bases from J, leaving 19 bases between. The CDR3 sequence is 15 residues long. The CDR3 sequence: CASSSPQDPPGTQYF. CDR3 nucleotide sequence: TGTGCCAGCAGCTCCCCTCAGGATCCGCCTGGGACCCAGTACTTC. The whole variable domain, remainder taken from reference TRBV11-2 and TRBJ2-5, is EAGVAQSPRYKIIEKRQSVAFWCNPISGHATLYWYQQILGQGPKLLIQFQNNGVVDDSQLPKDRFSAERLKGVDSTLKIQPAKLEDSAVYLCASSSPQDPPGTQYFGPGTRLLVL.

V is TRBV6-2 or TRBV6-3 and J is TRBJ2-3, with D tentatively TRBD1 (6 bases). The germline gives CDR1 MNHEY, CDR2 SVGEGT. This CDR3 is built from 15 residues. Trimming cost V 2 bases and J 2 bases, with 11 bases left between them. CDR3 sequence (DNA): TGTGCCAGCAGTTACAACAGGGAAAACACAGATACGCAGTATTTT. It is translated as CASSYNRENTDTQYF.

V and J are TRBV5-1 and TRBJ2-2; a weak D match, TRBD1 (7 bases). The CDR3 is 15 amino acids. Per germline, CDR1 SGHRS and CDR2 YFSETQ. The ends were cut back, 10 bases at V and 5 bases at J, with 21 bases in the middle. CDR3 nucleotides: TGCGCCTCCTACCCCCTCAGGGGGGAAACCGGGGAGCTGTTTTTT. The encoded protein is CASYPLRGETGELFF.

The chain recombines TRBV6-2 or TRBV6-3 with TRBJ2-7; TRBD1 might be the D (5 bases). CDR1 MNHEY and CDR2 SVGEGT come from the germline V gene. The germline V and J ends were trimmed by 4 bases and 6 bases, with 13 bases remaining between them. The CDR3 extends over 13 amino acids. In DNA, the CDR3 is TGTGCCAGCAGTTCCCAGGGAAGGGGCGAGCAGTACTTC. Translation gives CASSSQGRGEQYF.

This chain links TRBV7-8 with TRBJ2-5; D is perhaps TRBD1 (6 bases). Looked up from germline, CDR1 is SGHVS and CDR2 is FQNEAQ. Trimming removed 2 bases at V and 2 bases at J, with 12 bases between. The CDR3 sequence is 15 residues long. CDR3 in amino acids: CASSLLAGAQETQYF. DNA of the CDR3: TGTGCCAGCAGCTTACTTGCAGGGGCACAAGAGACCCAGTACTTC.

This clonotype came up a few times. The chain has TRBV30 and TRBJ2-5; TRBD2 aligns across 13 bases. The CDR3 runs 18 residues. Germline-derived CDR1 and CDR2 are GTSNPN and SVGIG (reference sequence). The V segment lost 3 bases and the J segment 2 bases; nucleotides outside the gene matches: 12. The chain's CDR3 is CAWRDLGLAGVSQETQYF. CDR3 DNA: TGTGCCTGGAGAGATCTCGGACTAGCGGGAGTCTCGCAAGAGACCCAGTACTTC.

This clonotype has a handful of counts. The chain couples TRBV2 to TRBJ2-2; D call uncertain. Germline CDR1 SNHLY, CDR2 FYNNEI. The CDR3 runs to 12 residues. Trimming left V 2 bases short and J 10 bases short, with 8 bases between. The CDR3 sequence is CASSELSAELFF. CDR3 bases: TGTGCCAGCAGTGAACTCAGCGCGGAGCTGTTTTTT.

The chain joins TRBV29-1 to TRBJ1-4, with a possible D match to TRBD1 (6 bases). The CDR3 contains 16 residues. V was trimmed by 4 bases and J by 0 bases, leaving 15 bases between them. The germline gives CDR1 SQVTM, CDR2 ANQGSEA. The CDR3 protein is CSVGGRGVATNEKLFF. The CDR3 coding sequence is TGCAGCGTTGGTGGCAGGGGAGTTGCAACTAATGAAAAACTGTTTTTT.

This clonotype showed up just a few times. The rearrangement links TRBV3-1 to TRBJ2-6; D uncertain. CDR1 and CDR2 from the germline V gene are LGHDT and YNNKEL (reference sequence). The CDR3 covers 15 residues. Trimming removed 1 base from V and 0 bases from J, with 4 bases in between. The CDR3 DNA follows: TGTGCCAGCAGCCAAGGATTCTCTGGGGCCAACGTCCTGACTTTC. The encoded protein is CASSQGFSGANVLTF.

The chain joins TRBV5-1 to TRBJ1-1; D is undetermined. Trimming removed 4 bases at V and 10 bases at J, with 26 bases between. This CDR3 is 16 amino acids long. CDR1 is SGHRS and CDR2 is YFSETQ in the germline V gene. CDR3 amino acids: CASSPSSGWGVGPAFF. The CDR3 region has the DNA TGCGCCAGCAGCCCGAGTTCAGGATGGGGAGTGGGTCCAGCTTTCTTT.